The 6 T cell receptor beta chains reported below all come from one sample, sequenced in a study of T cells in Graves' hyperthyroidism and ophthalmopathy. Amplification yielded TCR beta CDR3 regions, with RNA transcripts as the source. Researchers ran a first-round RT-PCR on the TCR CDR3 using the HTBI primer set. TCRdb passed the multiplex PCR reads through MiXCR, listing each CDR3 protein once. In the table there are about 510,000 distinct CDR3 sequences, 40% to 50% of which are singletons. Specimen: peripheral blood or thyroid tissue (not recorded which). The receptor source for this set is an adult woman with Graves' disease, either hyperthyroidism or ophthalmopathy (not recorded which).

The genes are TRBV12-3 or TRBV12-4 and TRBJ1-2; 7 bases fit TRBD1. The CDR3 spans 13 residues. Losses at the gene ends were 5 bases for V and 9 bases for J; bases not matched to a gene: 9. For the CDR3, the DNA is TGTGCCAGCAGTCAGGGGACAGAAGCTAGCTACACCTTC. As protein: CASSQGTEASYTF.

This clonotype was counted ten times or more. The V and J genes are TRBV20-1 and TRBJ1-1; no definite D call. V was shortened by 3 bases and J by 2 bases, with 13 bases between the two germline ends. The CDR3 sequence is 14 residues long. The germline CDR1 and CDR2 sequences are DFQATT and SNEGSKA (reference sequence). The CDR3 protein is CSARIGGPNTEAFF. The CDR3 DNA reads TGCAGTGCTAGGATCGGCGGCCCCAACACTGAAGCTTTCTTT.

The rearrangement uses TRBV6-4 and TRBJ1-3, with 8 bases matching TRBD1. The CDR3 has 20 residues. Germline values: CDR1 MRHNA, CDR2 SNTAGT. Trimming removed 10 bases from V and 0 bases from J; junction bases left unmatched: 23. The CDR3 region has the DNA TGTGCCACCAAACCGGGACAGGAAGTCTTACAGAACCCCTCTGGAAACACCATATATTTT. This sequence encodes CATKPGQEVLQNPSGNTIYF.

This clonotype was found many times. The chain employs TRBV5-1 and TRBJ1-2; 7 bases are shared with TRBD1. This CDR3 has 15 amino acids. Germline values: CDR1 SGHRS, CDR2 YFSETQ. Unmatched junction bases numbered 11, after V lost 4 bases and J lost 5 bases. CDR3 in DNA: TGCGCCAGCAGCATTTCCGGGACAGAAGAATATGGCTACACCTTC. Its protein is CASSISGTEEYGYTF. Complete variable domain (other parts from reference TRBV5-1 and TRBJ1-2): KAGVTQTPRYLIKTRGQQVTLSCSPISGHRSVSWYQQTPGQGLQFLFEYFSETQRNKGNFPGRFSGRQFSNSRSEMNVSTLELGDSALYLCASSISGTEEYGYTFGSGTRLTVV.

V gene TRBV10-3 combines with J gene TRBJ2-7; the D is unclear. V lost 0 bases to trimming and J lost 5 bases, with 8 bases between them. The CDR3 has 13 amino acids. CDR1 and CDR2 (germline): ENHRY, SYGVKD. The CDR3 sequence: CAISESPEHEQYF. The CDR3 DNA sequence: TGTGCCATCAGTGAGTCACCCGAGCACGAGCAGTACTTC.

This clonotype was observed many times. This chain uses TRBV5-1 with TRBJ1-2, with D tentatively TRBD1 (6 bases). Germline CDR1 reads SGHRS; CDR2 reads YFSETQ. The CDR3 is 13 amino acids. V was pared by 6 bases and J by 6 bases, with 15 bases between. Written as DNA, the CDR3 is TGCGCCAGCACGCTGGGCTCAGGGGATGGCTACACCTTC. Amino acid sequence: CASTLGSGDGYTF.